This T cell receptor beta chain comes out of a study of Ad26.COV2.S vaccination and SARS-CoV-2 variants. As for the study in general: Ad26.COV2.S was injected intramuscularly once or twice, 56 days apart. Findings and limits, study-wide: Participants given vaccine showed non-spike TCR breadth similar to that of placebo recipients.

V dropped 0 bases and J dropped 3; count of bases not matched to a gene: 6. CDR1 is MGHRA, CDR2 YSYEKL, per germline. The CDR3 is made up of 16 amino acids. Treatment indicated: some 19 received Ad26.COV2.S at low or high dose, single or two shots; about 5 received placebo; per-sample allocation not given. Day 63 after the first vaccine or placebo injection was the time point for sampling. The shot given was an Ad26 vector that makes Wuhan-strain SARS-CoV-2 spike. A note on this clone: Antigen specificity is unknown.

Libraries were prepared by immunoSEQ multiplex PCR; TCRdb keeps only in-frame clonotypes and omits some of them. The table lists around 300,000 clones, around 89% of them singletons. This specimen consisted of peripheral blood, obtained in a trial of Ad26.COV2.S vaccine versus placebo. This receptor was identified in a person between 18 and 59 years old who received the Ad26.COV2.S COVID-19 vaccine or a placebo. V is TRBV4-1 and J is TRBJ2-7, with 9 bases that match TRBD1. This chain's CDR3 is CASSQDPLGQGYEQYF. In DNA form, the CDR3 reads TGCGCCAGCAGCCAAGATCCTTTGGGACAGGGCTACGAGCAGTACTTC.